These T cell receptor beta chains were read from a single sample in a study of cytomegalovirus exposure and HLA in healthy donors. TCRdb keeps only in-frame clones here, not all; method: immunoSEQ multiplex PCR. The sample includes tens of thousands of clones. Sequences were obtained from PBMCs. The source of these receptors is a human donor in good health. CDR3s include the opening cysteine and the closing phenylalanine or tryptophan. Each record gives: D gene, V gene, J gene, CDR3 DNA, CDR3 protein. A D gene is named only where the DNA matches it firmly.

D gene: .
V gene: TRBV9
J gene: TRBJ1-3
CDR3 DNA: TGTGCCAGCAGCGTAGACTTAGGAACAGCGGAAGGAAACACCATATATTTT
CDR3 protein: CASSVDLGTAEGNTIYF

D gene: TRBD1
V gene: TRBV12-5
J gene: TRBJ1-2
CDR3 DNA: TGTGCTAGTGGTGTGACAGGGCAATGGGGCTACACCTTC
CDR3 protein: CASGVTGQWGYTF

D gene: .
V gene: TRBV4-1
J gene: TRBJ2-2
CDR3 DNA: TGCGCCAGCAGCGAACGTCAGACCGGGGAGCTGTTTTTT
CDR3 protein: CASSERQTGELFF

D gene: .
V gene: TRBV7-8
J gene: TRBJ2-3
CDR3 DNA: TGTGCCAGCAGCTTAGAAAGTGGCGGACTCACAGATACGCAGTATTTT
CDR3 protein: CASSLESGGLTDTQYF

D gene: .
V gene: TRBV7-8
J gene: TRBJ1-5
CDR3 DNA: TGTGCCAGCAGCTTAGTAGCAGGGTCAGGCAATCAGCCCCAGCATTTT
CDR3 protein: CASSLVAGSGNQPQHF

D gene: TRBD1
V gene: TRBV6-5
J gene: TRBJ1-1
CDR3 DNA: TGTGCCAGCAGTCCAGGGGGAAACACTGAAGCTTTCTTT
CDR3 protein: CASSPGGNTEAFF

D gene: .
V gene: TRBV29-1
J gene: TRBJ1-1
CDR3 DNA: TGCAGCGTTCTATTGAACACTGAAGCTTTCTTT
CDR3 protein: CSVLLNTEAFF

D gene: TRBD1
V gene: TRBV4-1
J gene: TRBJ1-2
CDR3 DNA: TGCGCCAGCAGCCAGATCGGACAGGGGGTCTATGGCTACACCTTC
CDR3 protein: CASSQIGQGVYGYTF

D gene: TRBD1
V gene: TRBV30
J gene: TRBJ1-5
CDR3 DNA: TGTGCCTGGAGTGACCGGGACAGGGGCTGGAGCAATCAGCCCCAGCATTTT
CDR3 protein: CAWSDRDRGWSNQPQHF

D gene: .
V gene: TRBV2
J gene: TRBJ2-7
CDR3 DNA: TGTGCCAGCAGTTCAGGGAAATCCTACGAGCAGTACTTC
CDR3 protein: CASSSGKSYEQYF

D gene: TRBD1
V gene: TRBV6-5
J gene: TRBJ2-7
CDR3 DNA: TGTGCCAGTCAGGACAGGGGGCACGAGCAGTACTTC
CDR3 protein: CASQDRGHEQYF

D gene: TRBD1
V gene: TRBV7-9
J gene: TRBJ1-3
CDR3 DNA: TGTGCCAGCAGCAAGCAGGGGGGCTCTGGAAACACCATATATTTT
CDR3 protein: CASSKQGGSGNTIYF

D gene: .
V gene: TRBV4-2
J gene: TRBJ2-7
CDR3 DNA: TGTGCCAGCAGCCAAGATCCGGCGGCGGCCTACGAGCAGTACTTC
CDR3 protein: CASSQDPAAAYEQYF

D gene: .
V gene: TRBV7-6
J gene: TRBJ1-1
CDR3 DNA: TGTGCCAGCCTTAAGACTCCCGGGACTGAAGCTTTCTTT
CDR3 protein: CASLKTPGTEAFF

D gene: TRBD1
V gene: TRBV7-3
J gene: TRBJ2-5
CDR3 DNA: TGTGCCAGCAGCCGACAGGGGGCCGAGACCCAGTACTTC
CDR3 protein: CASSRQGAETQYF

D gene: .
V gene: TRBV5-1
J gene: TRBJ2-5
CDR3 DNA: TGCGCCAGCAGCCCGGGACTTAACCAAGAGACCCAGTACTTC
CDR3 protein: CASSPGLNQETQYF

D gene: TRBD1
V gene: TRBV11-3
J gene: TRBJ2-2
CDR3 DNA: TGTGCCAGCAGCATAGGACAGGGGAAGTCCGGGGAGCTGTTTTTT
CDR3 protein: CASSIGQGKSGELFF

D gene: TRBD2
V gene: TRBV7-3
J gene: TRBJ2-5
CDR3 DNA: TGTGCCAGCAGCCCTACTAGCGGGGGGGGCATGGGGTTCGGGGAGACCCAGTACTTC
CDR3 protein: CASSPTSGGGMGFGETQYF

D gene: TRBD2
V gene: TRBV28
J gene: TRBJ2-1
CDR3 DNA: TGTGCCAGCAGTTTACGGACTAGCGGGGGGGCTGATGAGCAGTTCTTC
CDR3 protein: CASSLRTSGGADEQFF

D gene: .
V gene: TRBV2
J gene: TRBJ1-1
CDR3 DNA: TGTGCCAGCAGTGCACAGGGTTGGAACACTGAAGCTTTCTTT
CDR3 protein: CASSAQGWNTEAFF

D gene: TRBD1
V gene: TRBV11-2
J gene: TRBJ1-1
CDR3 DNA: TGTGCCAGCAGCCCCTGGACAGGGGGGAACACTGAAGCTTTCTTT
CDR3 protein: CASSPWTGGNTEAFF

D gene: .
V gene: TRBV11-2
J gene: TRBJ1-2
CDR3 DNA: TGTGCCAGCAGCTTAGATCCCCGTAGTGGCTACACCTTC
CDR3 protein: CASSLDPRSGYTF

D gene: .
V gene: TRBV9
J gene: TRBJ1-4
CDR3 DNA: TGTGCCAGCAGCGCCTCCGGGGGTTCTAATGAAAAACTGTTTTTT
CDR3 protein: CASSASGGSNEKLFF

D gene: .
V gene: TRBV2
J gene: TRBJ1-2
CDR3 DNA: TGTGCCAGCAGTCACCAGCAGCTGGAGAGCTATGGCTACACCTTC
CDR3 protein: CASSHQQLESYGYTF

D gene: TRBD1
V gene: TRBV18
J gene: TRBJ1-2
CDR3 DNA: TGTGCCAGCTCATCGCGTGACAGGGATGGAAATGGCTACACCTTC
CDR3 protein: CASSSRDRDGNGYTF

D gene: .
V gene: TRBV30
J gene: TRBJ1-6
CDR3 DNA: TGTGCCTGGAGTGGAAGGGGGACGCAAATTAATTCACCCCTCCACTTT
CDR3 protein: CAWSGRGTQINSPLHF

D gene: .
V gene: TRBV10-2
J gene: TRBJ2-3
CDR3 DNA: TGCGCCAGCAGTGGTGTAGGGGGGGCTCCTACGCAGTATTTT
CDR3 protein: CASSGVGGAPTQYF

D gene: .
V gene: TRBV6-6
J gene: TRBJ2-7
CDR3 DNA: TGTGCCAGCAGGTCAGGGAACGAGCAGTACTTC
CDR3 protein: CASRSGNEQYF

D gene: TRBD1
V gene: TRBV9
J gene: TRBJ2-7
CDR3 DNA: TGTGCCAGCAGCGGGGACAGATACAACTACGAGCAGTACTTC
CDR3 protein: CASSGDRYNYEQYF

D gene: .
V gene: TRBV30
J gene: TRBJ1-5
CDR3 DNA: TGTGCCTGGAGTGTCAGAGGGAATCAGCCCCAGCATTTT
CDR3 protein: CAWSVRGNQPQHF

D gene: TRBD1
V gene: TRBV7-9
J gene: TRBJ2-7
CDR3 DNA: TGTGCCAGCAGCTTACTCCCCGGGACAGATTCCTACGAGCAGTACTTC
CDR3 protein: CASSLLPGTDSYEQYF

D gene: .
V gene: TRBV5-3
J gene: TRBJ2-2
CDR3 DNA: TGTGCCAGAAGCTGTGACAGTAACACCGGGGAGCTGTTTTTT
CDR3 protein: CARSCDSNTGELFF

D gene: TRBD1
V gene: TRBV2
J gene: TRBJ1-5
CDR3 DNA: TGTGCCAGCAGTCGCTCAGGGGGAACAAGCAATCAGCCCCAGCATTTT
CDR3 protein: CASSRSGGTSNQPQHF

D gene: .
V gene: TRBV4-1
J gene: TRBJ1-3
CDR3 DNA: TGCGCCAGCAGCCTAGGACCGGAGGCTGGAAACACCATATATTTT
CDR3 protein: CASSLGPEAGNTIYF

D gene: TRBD1
V gene: TRBV30
J gene: TRBJ2-7
CDR3 DNA: TGTGCCGCTGACCACCGGGACAGGGGTGCGGCCGAGCAGTACTTC
CDR3 protein: CAADHRDRGAAEQYF

D gene: .
V gene: TRBV6-6
J gene: TRBJ1-1
CDR3 DNA: TGTGCCAGCAGTTACGCGGAGCAATGGAACACTGAAGCTTTCTTT
CDR3 protein: CASSYAEQWNTEAFF

D gene: .
V gene: TRBV7-6
J gene: TRBJ1-1
CDR3 DNA: TGTGCCAGCAGCTTAGCTGGAGAGGGATTGAACACTGAAGCTTTCTTT
CDR3 protein: CASSLAGEGLNTEAFF

D gene: TRBD2
V gene: TRBV19
J gene: TRBJ2-3
CDR3 DNA: TGTGCCAGTAGTAATCTAGCGGGGGGGCGGGATACGCAGTATTTT
CDR3 protein: CASSNLAGGRDTQYF

D gene: .
V gene: TRBV19
J gene: TRBJ2-3
CDR3 DNA: TGTGCCAGTAGTACCATCGGGGGGCCTACAGATAAGCAGTATTTT
CDR3 protein: CASSTIGGPTDKQYF

D gene: .
V gene: TRBV5-1
J gene: TRBJ2-5
CDR3 DNA: TGCGCCAGCAGCGGCGGGCAACTCAAAGAGACCCAGTACTTC
CDR3 protein: CASSGGQLKETQYF

D gene: TRBD1
V gene: TRBV7-9
J gene: TRBJ2-4
CDR3 DNA: TGTGCCAGCAGCTTACCTGGGACAGGGAACATTCAGTACTTC
CDR3 protein: CASSLPGTGNIQYF

D gene: TRBD1
V gene: TRBV30
J gene: TRBJ1-1
CDR3 DNA: TGTGCCTGGAGACCGGGACAGGGATGGACTGAAGCTTTCTTT
CDR3 protein: CAWRPGQGWTEAFF

D gene: TRBD1
V gene: TRBV19
J gene: TRBJ1-1
CDR3 DNA: TGTGCCAGTAGTAGGACAGGGGCGCGGGCGGGCTCGGGCACTGAAGCTTTCTTT
CDR3 protein: CASSRTGARAGSGTEAFF

D gene: .
V gene: TRBV5-6
J gene: TRBJ1-1
CDR3 DNA: TGTGCCAGCAGCTATGGATTCGCGGGCACGGAGGCTTTCTTT
CDR3 protein: CASSYGFAGTEAFF

D gene: .
V gene: TRBV18
J gene: TRBJ2-2
CDR3 DNA: TGTGCCAGCTCACCAAGAATGGGGGCGGACACCGGGGAGCTGTTTTTT
CDR3 protein: CASSPRMGADTGELFF

D gene: .
V gene: TRBV9
J gene: TRBJ2-5
CDR3 DNA: TGTGCCAGCAGCGGAGGCCCCGCCGGAGGGGAGACCCAGTACTTC
CDR3 protein: CASSGGPAGGETQYF

D gene: .
V gene: TRBV19
J gene: TRBJ1-2
CDR3 DNA: TGTGCCAGTAGTATAGATCGGGACTCCAAGCGTGGCTACACCTTC
CDR3 protein: CASSIDRDSKRGYTF

D gene: .
V gene: TRBV30
J gene: TRBJ2-1
CDR3 DNA: TGTGCCTGGAGTGTACGCGGCTTGAGCTCCTACAATGAGCAGTTCTTC
CDR3 protein: CAWSVRGLSSYNEQFF

D gene: TRBD2
V gene: TRBV7-8
J gene: TRBJ2-2
CDR3 DNA: TGTGCCAGCAGCTTTAGCGGGGGGGCCACCGGGGAGCTGTTTTTT
CDR3 protein: CASSFSGGATGELFF

D gene: .
V gene: TRBV5-6
J gene: TRBJ1-6
CDR3 DNA: TGTGCCAGCAGAACCAGGACTACCGATGGTTCACCCCTCCACTTT
CDR3 protein: CASRTRTTDGSPLHF

D gene: .
V gene: TRBV2
J gene: TRBJ1-1
CDR3 DNA: TGTGCCAGCAGGGGAGGGGGAGGCACTGAAGCTTTCTTT
CDR3 protein: CASRGGGGTEAFF

D gene: .
V gene: TRBV5-1
J gene: TRBJ2-7
CDR3 DNA: TGCGCCAGCAGCGTGGGGGGGAATGCAGGGGGTGTTTACGAGCAGTACTTC
CDR3 protein: CASSVGGNAGGVYEQYF

D gene: .
V gene: TRBV6-1
J gene: TRBJ1-5
CDR3 DNA: TGTGCCAGCAGTGAATTGAGGACAGATCAGCCCCAGCATTTT
CDR3 protein: CASSELRTDQPQHF

D gene: .
V gene: TRBV6-5
J gene: TRBJ2-1
CDR3 DNA: TGTGCCAGCAGTTACGACCCCGGAAGAGGCAATGAGCAGTTCTTC
CDR3 protein: CASSYDPGRGNEQFF